Below, 21 T cell receptor beta chains from the same sample are listed, as sequenced in a study of response to subunit inactivated influenza vaccine. TCRdb re-called the RT-PCR reads with MiXCR, one entry per CDR3 protein. The sample has 450,000 to 550,000 distinct CDR3 sequences, roughly 25% seen once. This specimen consisted of CD4+ T cells sorted from PBMCs, obtained 5 days after vaccination. These receptors came from a man in his fifties or sixties who received an inactivated influenza vaccine.

CDR3 in DNA: TGTGCCAGCAGCTTAGATAGCGCTGAGACCCAGTACTTC. It codes for CASSLDSAETQYF. The rearrangement uses TRBV7-8 and TRBJ2-5; possible D gene TRBD2, 5 bases. The V gene's germline CDR1 is SGHVS and CDR2 FQNEAQ. This CDR3 has 13 amino acids. V lost 1 base, J lost 5 bases, and 8 bases lay in between.

This clonotype has more than one count but fewer than ten. The CDR3 sequence: CASSLPGPQETQYF. DNA of the CDR3: TGTGCCAGCAGCTTACCTGGGCCCCAAGAGACCCAGTACTTC. The V call is TRBV7-2, the J call TRBJ2-5; D unresolved. The CDR3 has 14 residues. Trimming removed 2 bases from V and 1 base from J, with 8 bases in between. Germline V gives CDR1 SGHTA, CDR2 FQGNSA.

The sample holds a few counts of this clonotype. The rearrangement links TRBV10-3 to TRBJ2-2; 8 bases agree with TRBD2. V was pared by 11 bases and J by 9 bases, with 8 bases of the junction left unmatched. The CDR3 sequence is 12 residues long. Germline loops: CDR1 ENHRY, CDR2 SYGVKD. The CDR3 coding sequence is TGTGCCTCTGGGCGGGAGGCCTGGGAGCTGTTTTTT. This translates into CASGREAWELFF.

The chain joins TRBV10-3 to TRBJ2-7, with 11 bases aligning to TRBD2. Germline lookup yields CDR1 ENHRY and CDR2 SYGVKD. This CDR3 contains 14 residues. V trimming: 10 bases; J trimming: 4 bases; junction bases outside the gene matches: 9. The CDR3 is CASKTGTSGYEQYF. For the CDR3, the DNA is TGTGCCAGCAAAACCGGGACTAGCGGATACGAGCAGTACTTC.

The rearrangement joins TRBV10-2 to TRBJ1-5, with D unresolved. The V and J ends lost 6 bases and 2 bases respectively, with 5 bases between them. CDR1 is WSHSY, CDR2 SAAADI, per germline. The CDR3 has 12 amino acids. DNA of the CDR3: TGCGCCAGCAGAGTTGGCAATCAGCCCCAGCATTTT. Residues: CASRVGNQPQHF.

There are a few counts of this clonotype. The J gene is TRBJ1-1, the V gene TRBV20-1; D perhaps matches TRBD1 (5 bases). V gave up 4 bases and J gave up 3 bases, with 18 bases separating them. CDR3 length: 15 residues. The germline gives CDR1 DFQATT, CDR2 SNEGSKA (reference sequence). In DNA form, the CDR3 reads TGCAGTGCTACGTTGTTTGCAGGAGGGGACACTGAAGCTTTCTTT. Its protein product is CSATLFAGGDTEAFF.

The CDR3 nucleotides read TGCGCCAGCAGCACCCACTCAGGCAGGGGTGATGAGCAGTTCTTC. Amino acids: CASSTHSGRGDEQFF. This chain links TRBV5-1 with TRBJ2-1; D perhaps matches TRBD1 (6 bases). Germline-derived CDR1 and CDR2 are SGHRS and YFSETQ. Trimming pared 4 bases from V and 8 bases from J, leaving 19 bases between. This CDR3 contains 15 residues.

This sequence joins TRBV5-1 and TRBJ2-1; D not resolved. The V and J ends lost 0 bases and 7 bases respectively, with 14 bases between them. Germline V gives CDR1 SGHRS, CDR2 YFSETQ. The CDR3 length is 15 residues. DNA for the CDR3: TGCGCCAGCAGCTTGGGCCCTACCCGACGGAATGAGCAGTTCTTC. Its protein product is CASSLGPTRRNEQFF.

This clonotype was seen a few times. This chain connects TRBV4-3 to TRBJ2-1; 7 nucleotides agree with TRBD1. Germline CDR1 LGHNA, CDR2 YSLEER. The CDR3 spans 16 residues. With V trimmed by 2 bases and J by 0 bases, 4 bases remained unmatched. CDR3 residues: CASSQHRGSSYNEQFF. As DNA, the CDR3 is TGCGCCAGCAGCCAACACAGGGGATCCTCCTACAATGAGCAGTTCTTC.

This clonotype was recorded a few times. One end of the junction fails to match germline, which may point to a read error. CDR3 DNA sequence: TGTGCCAGCAGCTTGGTTGGGGCGTCCTACGAGCAGTACTTC. This gives the protein CASSLVGASYEQYF. The V and J genes are TRBV5-1 and TRBJ2-7; tentative D call: TRBD1 (5 bases). Germline loops: CDR1 SGHRS, CDR2 YFSETQ. The CDR3 contains 14 residues.

The chain combines TRBV9 with TRBJ2-1; no definite D call. Germline V CDR1 and CDR2: SGDLS, YYNGEE. V was shortened by 3 bases and J by 5 bases, with 12 bases between the two germline ends. The CDR3 extends over 14 amino acids. The DNA of the CDR3 is TGTGCCAGCAGCGCACTCCGGGCCGACAATGAGCAGTTCTTC. This codes for CASSALRADNEQFF.

V gene TRBV12-3 or TRBV12-4 combines with J gene TRBJ2-1, with TRBD2 matching 8 bases. The V and J ends lost 6 bases and 4 bases, in that order; junction bases with no gene match: 8. The CDR3 loop spans 15 amino acids. For the CDR3, the DNA is TGTGCCAGCAGGTCGCGGGCTAGCGGGTACAATGAGCAGTTCTTC. Translation gives CASRSRASGYNEQFF.

V and J are TRBV3-1 and TRBJ2-1, with 9 bases fitting TRBD2. The J segment lost 4 bases and the V segment lost 1 base, leaving 5 bases of the junction unmatched. Germline V lookup: CDR1 LGHDT, CDR2 YNNKEL (reference sequence). The CDR3 consists of 16 residues. The CDR3 loop is CASSQGAGGPYNEQFF. The CDR3 coding sequence is TGTGCCAGCAGCCAAGGCGCGGGGGGGCCGTACAATGAGCAGTTCTTC.

This clonotype was seen a few times. This sequence joins TRBV7-9 and TRBJ1-2; maybe TRBD1 (5 bases). This CDR3 is 14 amino acids long. CDR1 is SEHNR, CDR2 FQNEAQ, per germline (reference sequence). V lost 1 base to trimming and J lost 1 base, with 7 bases between them. This CDR3 is CASSLGQNNYGYTF. The CDR3 DNA sequence: TGTGCCAGCAGCTTAGGACAGAATAACTATGGCTACACCTTC.

This clonotype occurred a few times. This chain uses TRBV5-1 with TRBJ2-7, with D unresolved. CDR1 and CDR2 (germline): SGHRS, YFSETQ. V lost 0 bases, J lost 1 base, and 11 bases lay in between. This CDR3 has 15 amino acids. The CDR3 spells CASSLDAVLSYEQYF. CDR3 bases: TGCGCCAGCAGCTTGGATGCGGTCCTATCCTACGAGCAGTACTTC.

The CDR3: CSARVRDRGNEQYF. Here the CDR3 DNA reads TGCAGTGCTAGAGTTCGTGACAGGGGCAACGAGCAGTACTTC. The chain uses TRBV20-1 and TRBJ2-7; 8 nucleotides match TRBD1. Germline trimming cut 1 base from V and 5 bases from J; bases unmatched to any gene: 7. The V gene's germline CDR1 is DFQATT and CDR2 SNEGSKA (reference sequence). CDR3 length equals 14 residues.

This clonotype was seen a handful of times. The genes are TRBV7-2 and TRBJ2-7; D not resolved. In germline, CDR1 is SGHTA, CDR2 FQGNSA. The CDR3 sequence is 12 residues long. V was shortened by 1 base and J by 6 bases, with 7 bases between the two germline ends. CDR3 protein: CASSLVSGEQYF. The CDR3 DNA is TGTGCCAGCAGCTTAGTTAGTGGCGAGCAGTACTTC. Based on the CDR3 plus reference TRBV7-2 and TRBJ2-7, the full variable domain is GAGVSQSPSNKVTEKGKDVELRCDPISGHTALYWYRQSLGQGLEFLIYFQGNSAPDKSGLPSDRFSAERTGGSVSTLTIQRTQQEDSAVYLCASSLVSGEQYFGPGTRLTVT.

The rearrangement links TRBV12-5 to TRBJ2-3; 9 bases align to TRBD1. The CDR3 extends over 14 amino acids. The trim removed 6 bases at V and 6 bases at J, leaving 7 bases unmatched. Per germline, CDR1 LGHNT and CDR2 FRNRAP. The CDR3 DNA reads TGTGCTAGTGGCAAGGGACAGGGTGGCGATACGCAGTATTTT. This codes for CASGKGQGGDTQYF.

The chain links TRBV5-1 to TRBJ1-2, with a weak D call TRBD1 (5 bases). The CDR3 is made up of 16 amino acids. Germline V lookup: CDR1 SGHRS, CDR2 YFSETQ. The germline V and J ends were trimmed by 4 bases and 4 bases, with 20 bases remaining between them. The CDR3 region has the DNA TGCGCCAGCAGCGTGATGGGGCAGGGCGGGAGCTATGGCTACACCTTC. Translation gives CASSVMGQGGSYGYTF.

The rearrangement uses TRBV25-1 and TRBJ2-5; possibly TRBD2 for D (6 bases). Germline CDR1 reads MGHDK; CDR2 reads SYGVNS. V was cut by 5 bases and J by 4 bases, with 14 bases left in between. There are 14 residues in the CDR3. CDR3 amino acids: CASSNRGTGETQYF. CDR3 DNA sequence: TGTGCCAGCAGTAATCGGGGGACGGGAGAGACCCAGTACTTC.

This chain connects TRBV20-1 to TRBJ1-1; the D gene is possibly TRBD1 (5 bases). Between the trimmed V and J ends, which lost 7 bases and 0 bases, there was a span of 9 bases. Germline CDR1 is DFQATT and CDR2 is SNEGSKA (reference sequence). The length of the CDR3 is 12 residues. The CDR3 DNA reads as TGCAGTGGACAGACCCTGAACACTGAAGCTTTCTTT. Residues: CSGQTLNTEAFF.